This entry lists 18 T cell receptor beta chains sequenced from one sample in a study of blood T cells in healthy people across ages (dated by TCRdb to between 2015 and 2016). The method was 5' RACE. Instrument on record: Illumina HiSeq 2500. A second roughly 6 to 12 cycle PCR used a sample-barcoded 5' primer and a J-beta primer mix. The public reads were reprocessed in TCRdb via fastp at Q25 and MiXCR, keeping in-frame beta chains. Entries that share a CDR3 protein sequence are merged under the most common genes and DNA. Recorded for this sample are about 680,000 distinct CDR3 sequences; approximately 50% of them occurred a single time. The biggest ten clones account for around a third of the sample. The material sequenced was blood. Source of these receptors: a woman aged 55 to 70 in good health.

Regarding this clonotype: Given a much more abundant clone one base away, this may be a read error. The chain combines TRBV11-2 with TRBJ2-1; no reliable D call. The CDR3 totals 14 residues. In germline, CDR1 is SGHAT, CDR2 FQNNGV. The V and J ends lost 5 bases and 5 bases respectively, with 13 bases between them. The CDR3 region has the DNA TGTGCCAGCAGCCTTAGAGTATCCCACAATGAGCAGTTCTTC. Protein: CASSLRVSHNEQFF.

The table lists this clonotype with a few counts. The V call is TRBV7-9, the J call TRBJ1-6, with no clear D. The CDR3 runs to 15 residues. Germline CDR1 and CDR2: SEHNR and FQNEAQ (reference sequence). Trimming cost V 3 bases and J 7 bases, with 13 bases left between them. In nucleotides, the CDR3 is TGTGCCAGCAGCTTTTTTGGACGGTTGAATTCACCCCTCCACTTT. Translated: CASSFFGRLNSPLHF.

The chain's CDR3 is CSVVEAFYGYTF. As DNA, the CDR3 is TGCAGCGTTGTCGAGGCGTTCTATGGCTACACCTTC. The chain is built from TRBV29-1 and TRBJ1-2, with D unclear. The length of the CDR3 is 12 residues. Germline CDR1 is SQVTM and CDR2 is ANQGSEA. V was pared by 4 bases and J by 4 bases, with 10 bases between.

J is TRBJ2-1 and V is TRBV11-2; either TRBD1 or TRBD2 may fit D (5 bases each). The V end was cut by 5 bases, the J end by 8 bases, with 25 bases between. Germline V CDR1 and CDR2: SGHAT, FQNNGV. This CDR3 is built from 17 residues. The CDR3 sequence: CASSPRVRDLIGDEQFF. The CDR3 DNA reads as TGTGCCAGCAGCCCTCGGGTCAGGGACCTGATCGGCGATGAGCAGTTCTTC.

This chain connects TRBV24-1 to TRBJ2-1, with a tentative D call TRBD2 (5 bases). The assigned J gene may be wrong: the sequence end matches TRBJ2-7 better. The CDR3 is 14 residues long. The V gene's germline CDR1 is KGHDR and CDR2 SFDVKD. The CDR3 here is CATSPQAFRGEQYF. CDR3 bases: TGTGCCACCAGCCCCCAGGCCTTTCGGGGAGAGCAGTACTTC.

The J gene is TRBJ1-5, the V gene TRBV3-1; tentative D call: TRBD1 (6 bases). The CDR3 is 15 residues long. The germline CDR1 and CDR2 sequences are LGHDT and YNNKEL (reference sequence). V was clipped by 1 base and J by 5 bases, with 12 bases between them. In nucleotides, the CDR3 is TGTGCCAGCAGCCAAGGGGCCCCAGGGGATCAGCCCCAGCATTTT. Translation gives CASSQGAPGDQPQHF.

The V and J genes are TRBV5-5 and TRBJ1-2, with unresolved D. CDR3 length: 12 amino acids. Trimming pared 4 bases from V and 4 bases from J, leaving 8 bases between. Germline CDR1 reads SGHKS; CDR2 reads YYEKEE (reference sequence). The CDR3 DNA reads TGTGCCAGCAGCCCCGAGTTCTATGGCTACACCTTC. Translated: CASSPEFYGYTF.

The chain employs TRBV4-1 and TRBJ2-7; weak D call: TRBD2 (5 bases). The germline V and J ends were trimmed by 2 bases and 0 bases, with 14 bases remaining between them. Germline V gives CDR1 MGHRA, CDR2 YSYEKL. The CDR3 totals 16 residues. The CDR3 DNA sequence: TGCGCCAGCAGCCAAATAAGCGGAGAAGGCTCCTACGAGCAGTACTTC. This codes for CASSQISGEGSYEQYF.

At least ten counts were recorded for this clonotype. This chain connects TRBV6-6 to TRBJ2-2, with D possibly TRBD1 on 5 matching bases. The germline CDR1 and CDR2 sequences are MNHNY and SVGAGI (reference sequence). Between the trimmed V and J ends, which lost 5 bases and 5 bases, there was a span of 9 bases. The CDR3 runs to 13 residues. The CDR3 here is CASSLSGTGELFF. The CDR3, as DNA: TGTGCCAGCAGTCTCTCAGGGACCGGGGAGCTGTTTTTT.

This clonotype was recorded only once. CDR3 sequence: CASSQGALATHRRGGYEQYF. CDR3 bases: TGTGCCAGCAGCCAAGGGGCTCTAGCGACCCACCGTAGAGGGGGCTACGAGCAGTACTTC. The gene calls are TRBV3-1 and TRBJ2-7, with D possibly being TRBD1 or TRBD2 (6 bases each). This CDR3 spans 20 amino acids. V lost 1 base to trimming and J lost 3 bases, with 28 bases between them. CDR1 and CDR2 (germline): LGHDT, YNNKEL (reference sequence).

The V call is TRBV5-1, the J call TRBJ2-7; a possible D gene is TRBD1 (6 bases). The CDR3 length is 14 residues. Trimming removed 1 base from V and 4 bases from J, with 12 bases in between. CDR1 is SGHRS, CDR2 YFSETQ, per germline. As DNA, the CDR3 is TGCGCCAGCAGCTTGAAACAGGGACCTTACGAGCAGTACTTC. This sequence encodes CASSLKQGPYEQYF.

V is TRBV27 and J is TRBJ1-6; 7 nucleotides line up with TRBD1. Losses at the gene ends were 2 bases for V and 2 bases for J; bases not matched to a gene: 6. CDR1 MNHEY and CDR2 SMNVEV come from the germline V gene (reference sequence). The CDR3 covers 17 residues. CDR3 loop: CASSLIQGDAYNSPLHF. Written as DNA, the CDR3 is TGTGCCAGCAGTTTAATCCAGGGGGATGCCTATAATTCACCCCTCCACTTT.

In this sample, this clonotype turned up a few times. The chain has TRBV6-2 or TRBV6-3 and TRBJ2-1; D ambiguous. Trimming cost V 6 bases and J 8 bases, with 11 bases left between them. Germline CDR1 and CDR2: MNHEY and SVGEGT. This CDR3 has 12 amino acids. CDR3 sequence: CASSDFGYEQFF. CDR3 DNA sequence: TGTGCCAGCAGCGACTTTGGGTATGAGCAGTTCTTC.

This sequence joins TRBV29-1 and TRBJ2-1; 9 bases match TRBD2. The J call may be wrong; the DNA end is better matched by TRBJ2-7. Germline V gives CDR1 SQVTM, CDR2 ANQGSEA. The CDR3 is made up of 15 amino acids. Written as DNA, the CDR3 is TGCAGCGTTGAGGGGGCGGGAGGGCCCCGGAATGAGCAGTACTTC. Its protein product is CSVEGAGGPRNEQYF.

The chain combines TRBV14 with TRBJ1-2; 8 bases fit TRBD1. Germline V gene sequence: CDR1 SGHDN, CDR2 FVKESK. The CDR3 spans 15 residues. The junction had 8 bases not matched to a gene; V was cut back by 3 bases and J by 5 bases. CDR3 nucleotides: TGTGCCAGCAGCCAGGACAGGGCGGCTGGATATGGCTACACCTTC. It specifies CASSQDRAAGYGYTF.

As regards this clonotype: This may stem from a read error, because a much larger clone lies one nucleotide away. This chain links TRBV6-2 or TRBV6-3 with TRBJ2-1, with 11 bases matching TRBD2. The CDR3 is 15 residues long. Looked up from germline, CDR1 is MNHEY and CDR2 is SVGEGT. Trimming took 7 bases from V and 5 from J; bases not matched to a gene: 7. CDR3 protein: CASTDGTSGDNEQFF. In nucleotides, the CDR3 is TGTGCCAGCACCGACGGGACTAGCGGAGACAATGAGCAGTTCTTC.

Of note for this clonotype: This could be a read error, since a much larger clone is one nucleotide away. The chain employs TRBV29-1 and TRBJ2-5, with 12 bases aligning to TRBD2. V was clipped by 1 base and J by 11 bases; unmatched bases: 14. This CDR3 contains 16 residues. Germline CDR1 reads SQVTM; CDR2 reads ANQGSEA. The CDR3: CSVEARTSGDPNGQYF. CDR3 bases: TGCAGCGTTGAAGCCCGGACTAGCGGGGACCCCAATGGGCAGTACTTC. The full variable domain, its missing parts supplied by reference TRBV29-1 and TRBJ2-5, is SAVISQKPSRDICQRGTSLTIQCQVDSQVTMMFWYRQQPGQSLTLIATANQGSEATYESGFVIDKFPISRPNLTFSTLTVSNMSPEDSSIYLCSVEARTSGDPNGQYFGPGTRLLVL.

A few counts support this clonotype. V gene TRBV30 combines with J gene TRBJ2-5; possibly TRBD1 or TRBD2 for D (6 bases each). The CDR3 is made up of 13 amino acids. V was cut by 1 base and J by 4 bases, with 10 bases left in between. From germline, CDR1 is GTSNPN and CDR2 SVGIG (reference sequence). Here the CDR3 reads CAWSEGGGETQYF. DNA of the CDR3: TGTGCCTGGAGTGAAGGGGGAGGAGAGACCCAGTACTTC.